These 5 T cell receptor beta chains originate from one sample sequenced in a study of T cells after yellow fever vaccination (dated by TCRdb to between 2018 and 2021). The treatment or condition label here, explained by the study, means: live attenuated yellow fever vaccine strain. Library preparation employed 5' RACE. For sequencing, an Illumina HiSeq 2500 was employed. TCRdb itself trimmed the public reads at Q25 with fastp, ran MiXCR and retained productive beta chains. Duplicate CDR3 protein sequences are folded into a single record with the most common DNA and genes. Within this sample are around 530,000 distinct CDR3 sequences, with approximately 16% of them counted one time only. Approximately 15% of the sample comes from the top ten. The sequencing here drew on PBMCs, taken 5 days after the first yellow fever vaccination. These receptors were taken from a man younger than 35 who received the YFV17D yellow fever vaccine.

A few counts support this clonotype. The gene calls are TRBV20-1 and TRBJ1-4; D is unresolved. CDR3 size: 13 residues. Germline CDR1 is DFQATT and CDR2 is SNEGSKA (reference sequence). Trimming removed 6 bases from V and 3 bases from J, with 11 bases in between. The CDR3 sequence: CSAPDTSNEKLFF. CDR3 nucleotides: TGCAGTGCCCCAGACACCTCTAATGAAAAACTGTTTTTT.

The chain links TRBV3-1 to TRBJ2-7; 10 nucleotides agree with TRBD1. Germline CDR1 LGHDT, CDR2 YNNKEL (reference sequence). V lost 0 bases and J lost 0; bases outside the gene matches: 5. The CDR3 contains 17 residues. The chain's CDR3 is CASSQDMGTGVSYEQYF. In nucleotides, the CDR3 is TGTGCCAGCAGCCAAGATATGGGGACAGGGGTCTCCTACGAGCAGTACTTC.

The genes are TRBV4-1 and TRBJ2-7; TRBD1 matches at 7 bases. The V segment lost 4 bases and the J segment 2 bases; nucleotides outside the gene matches: 5. This CDR3 has 14 residues. Germline V gene data show CDR1 as MGHRA and CDR2 as YSYEKL. DNA for the CDR3: TGCGCCAGCAGCCGCGAGACAGGGACCTACGAGCAGTACTTC. Amino acid sequence: CASSRETGTYEQYF.

The V call is TRBV27, the J call TRBJ2-7; D is unresolved. The ends were cut back, 2 bases at V and 0 bases at J, with 11 bases in the middle. The CDR3 is 15 amino acids. Germline V gives CDR1 MNHEY, CDR2 SMNVEV (reference sequence). CDR3 residues: CASSLKGRVSYEQYF. CDR3 sequence (DNA): TGTGCCAGCAGTTTAAAAGGTCGGGTCTCCTACGAGCAGTACTTC.

As concerns this clonotype: The junction departs from the called germline gene at one end, perhaps through a read error. The V and J genes are TRBV12-3 or TRBV12-4 and TRBJ2-5, with 7 bases fitting TRBD1. CDR3 length: 13 amino acids. CDR3 coding DNA: TGTGCCAGCAGTCCAAGGGGGCCCGGGACAGAACACTTC. Its protein is CASSPRGPGTEHF.